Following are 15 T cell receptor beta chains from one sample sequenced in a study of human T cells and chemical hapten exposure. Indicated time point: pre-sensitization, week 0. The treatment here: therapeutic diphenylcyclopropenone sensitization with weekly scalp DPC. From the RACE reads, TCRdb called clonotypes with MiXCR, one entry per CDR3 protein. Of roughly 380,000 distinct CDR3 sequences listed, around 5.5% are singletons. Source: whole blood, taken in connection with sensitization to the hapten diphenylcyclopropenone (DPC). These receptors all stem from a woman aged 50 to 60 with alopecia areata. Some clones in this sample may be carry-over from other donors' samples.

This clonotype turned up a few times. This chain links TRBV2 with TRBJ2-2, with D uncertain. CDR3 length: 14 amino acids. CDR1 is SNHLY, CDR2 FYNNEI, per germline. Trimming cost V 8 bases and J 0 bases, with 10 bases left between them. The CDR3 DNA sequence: TGTGCCAGCCGGTTGGGCCCGAACACCGGGGAGCTGTTTTTT. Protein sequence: CASRLGPNTGELFF.

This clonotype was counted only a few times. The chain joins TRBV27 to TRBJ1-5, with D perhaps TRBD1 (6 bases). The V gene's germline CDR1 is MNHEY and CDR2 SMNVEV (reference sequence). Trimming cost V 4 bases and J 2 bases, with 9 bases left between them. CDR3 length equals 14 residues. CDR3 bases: TGTGCCAGCAGTTCTGGACAGCGCAATCAGCCCCAGCATTTT. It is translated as CASSSGQRNQPQHF.

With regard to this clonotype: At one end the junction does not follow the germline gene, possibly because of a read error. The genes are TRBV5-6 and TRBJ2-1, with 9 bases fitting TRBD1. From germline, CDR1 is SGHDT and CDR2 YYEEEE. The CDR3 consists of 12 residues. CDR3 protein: CASSFTGTGRIF. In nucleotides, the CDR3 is TGTGCCAGCAGCTTTACCGGGACAGGGAGAATCTTC.

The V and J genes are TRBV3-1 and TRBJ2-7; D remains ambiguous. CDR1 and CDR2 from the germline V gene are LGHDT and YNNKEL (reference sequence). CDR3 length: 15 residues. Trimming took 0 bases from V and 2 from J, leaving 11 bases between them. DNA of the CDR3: TGTGCCAGCAGCCAAGAGGTGGGATCCACCTACGAGCAGTACTTC. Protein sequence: CASSQEVGSTYEQYF.

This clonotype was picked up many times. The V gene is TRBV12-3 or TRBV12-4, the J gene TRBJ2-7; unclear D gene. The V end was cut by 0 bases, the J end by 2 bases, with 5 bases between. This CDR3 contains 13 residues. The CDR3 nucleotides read TGTGCCAGCAGTTTAGCGCTGACCTACGAGCAGTACTTC. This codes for CASSLALTYEQYF.

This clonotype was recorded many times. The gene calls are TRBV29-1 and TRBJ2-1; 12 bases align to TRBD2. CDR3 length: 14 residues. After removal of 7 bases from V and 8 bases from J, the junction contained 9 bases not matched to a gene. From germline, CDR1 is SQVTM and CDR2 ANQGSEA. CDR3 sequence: CSADSSGRADEQFF. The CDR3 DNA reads TGCAGCGCCGATTCTAGCGGGAGGGCCGATGAGCAGTTCTTC.

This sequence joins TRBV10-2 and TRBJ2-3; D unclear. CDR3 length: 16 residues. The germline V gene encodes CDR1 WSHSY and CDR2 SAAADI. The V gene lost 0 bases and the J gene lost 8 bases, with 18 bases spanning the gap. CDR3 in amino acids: CASSESIHLLEVTQYF. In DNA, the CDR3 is TGCGCCAGCAGTGAGTCGATACACCTCCTTGAAGTTACGCAGTATTTT.

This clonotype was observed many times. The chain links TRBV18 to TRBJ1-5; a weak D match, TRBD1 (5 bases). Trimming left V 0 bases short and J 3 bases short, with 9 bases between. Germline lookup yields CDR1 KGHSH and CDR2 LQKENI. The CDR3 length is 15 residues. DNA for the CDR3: TGTGCCAGCTCACCACCGGCAGGGAACAATCAGCCCCAGCATTTT. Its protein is CASSPPAGNNQPQHF. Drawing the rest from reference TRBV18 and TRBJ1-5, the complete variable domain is NAGVMQNPRHLVRRRGQEARLRCSPMKGHSHVYWYRQLPEEGLKFMVYLQKENIIDESGMPKERFSAEFPKEGPSILRIQQVVRGDSAAYFCASSPPAGNNQPQHFGDGTRLSIL.

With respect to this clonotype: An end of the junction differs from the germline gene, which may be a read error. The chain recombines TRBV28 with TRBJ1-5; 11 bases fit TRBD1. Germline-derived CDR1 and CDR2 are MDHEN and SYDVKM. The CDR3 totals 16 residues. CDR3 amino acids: CASSPRTGGAGQPQRF. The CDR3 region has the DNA TGTGCCAGCAGTCCCCGGACAGGGGGCGCGGGTCAGCCCCAGCGTTTT. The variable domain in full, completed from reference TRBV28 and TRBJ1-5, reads DVKVTQSSRYLVKRTGEKVFLECVQDMDHENMFWYRQDPGLGLRLIYFSYDVKMKEKGDIPEGYSVSREKKERFSLILESASTNQTSMYLCASSPRTGGAGQPQRFGDGTRLSIL.

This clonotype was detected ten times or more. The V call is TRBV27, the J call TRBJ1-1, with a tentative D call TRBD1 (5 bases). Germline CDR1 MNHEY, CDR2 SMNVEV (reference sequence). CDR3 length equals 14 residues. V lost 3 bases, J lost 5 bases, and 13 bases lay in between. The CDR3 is CASSLTALTTEAFF. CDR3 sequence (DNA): TGTGCCAGCAGTTTGACAGCTTTGACTACTGAAGCTTTCTTT.

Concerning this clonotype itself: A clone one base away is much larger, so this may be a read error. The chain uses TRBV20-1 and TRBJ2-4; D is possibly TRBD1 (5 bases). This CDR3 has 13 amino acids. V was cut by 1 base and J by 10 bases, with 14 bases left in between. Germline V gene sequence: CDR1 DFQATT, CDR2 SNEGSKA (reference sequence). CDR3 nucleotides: TGCAGTGCTAGAGGGTTCAGGGTCCAAATTCAGTACTTC. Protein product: CSARGFRVQIQYF.

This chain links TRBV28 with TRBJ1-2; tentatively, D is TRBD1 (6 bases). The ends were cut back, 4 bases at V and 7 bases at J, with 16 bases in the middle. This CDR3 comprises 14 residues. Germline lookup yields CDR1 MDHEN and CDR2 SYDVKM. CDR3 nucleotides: TGTGCCAGCAGTTATAACAGGGAAGGGAGTGGCTACACCTTC. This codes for CASSYNREGSGYTF.

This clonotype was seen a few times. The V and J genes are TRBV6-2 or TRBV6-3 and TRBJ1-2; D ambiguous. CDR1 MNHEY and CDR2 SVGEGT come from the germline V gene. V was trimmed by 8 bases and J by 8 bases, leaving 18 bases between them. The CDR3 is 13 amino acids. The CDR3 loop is CASYSYIPLGYTF. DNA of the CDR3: TGTGCCAGCTACTCGTACATCCCCTTGGGCTACACCTTC.

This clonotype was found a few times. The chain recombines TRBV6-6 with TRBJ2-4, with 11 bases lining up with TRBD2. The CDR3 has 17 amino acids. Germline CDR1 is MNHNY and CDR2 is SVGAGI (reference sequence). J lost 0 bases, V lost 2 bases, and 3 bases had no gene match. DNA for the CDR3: TGTGCCAGCAGTTACATACTAGCGGGAGTAGCCAAAAACATTCAGTACTTC. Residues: CASSYILAGVAKNIQYF.

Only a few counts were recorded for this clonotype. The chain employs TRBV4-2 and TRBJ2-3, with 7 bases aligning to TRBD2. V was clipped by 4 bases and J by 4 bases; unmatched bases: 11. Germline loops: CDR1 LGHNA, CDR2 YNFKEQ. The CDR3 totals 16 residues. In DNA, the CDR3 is TGTGCCAGCAGCCCCCCGGGAGGCGGCGGAGCAGATACGCAGTATTTT. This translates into CASSPPGGGGADTQYF.